What follows describes a single TCR beta chain. Its antigen remains undetermined. Base qualities are missing; no much larger clone stands one base away. The donors were healthy, HIV-negative adults with no recently reported acute infections or vaccinations. Every donor was a Caucasian adult residing in Nashville, Tennessee, USA. CD4+ T cells were enriched by magnetic negative selection; naive cells were then positively selected on CD45RA, and the negative fraction formed the memory subset. After blood collection by leukapheresis, PBMCs were isolated using Ficoll-Histopaque density gradient centrifugation and then cryopreserved in the vapor phase of liquid nitrogen. Analytical flow cytometry was used to check the purity and quantity of each magnetically sorted T cell population. Genomic DNA was isolated from each sorted fraction and quantified by UV absorbance on a Nanodrop 2000c. TCR CDR3 regions were amplified from genomic DNA by multiplex PCR using the deep immunoSEQ assay. For each cell subset, the extracted genomic DNA was distributed evenly across all wells of several immunoSEQ 96-well plates, and each plate served as one replicate. For sorted subsets, each replicate PCR was loaded with about 200 ng genomic DNA, equivalent to about 30,000 T cell genomes. Purified libraries were quantified with a Qubit 3.0 fluorometer, sized on a Bioanalyzer 2100, and re-quantified with the KAPA Library Quantification kit. Every immunoSEQ 96-well plate was sequenced on a separate single-read 150-cycle Illumina NextSeq 550 flow cell. As for the authors' bioinformatics: Because the immunoSEQ output held only junctional sequences and lacked quality scores, the filtering could not match the filtering applied to full-length reads. To assign V/J genes and CDR3, sequences were annotated using PyIR, a Python wrapper for IgBLAST v1.9, with IMGT germline references. Reads were filtered out if the reads had weak V/J assignments (E-value above 1e-6), no CDR3, stop codons, out-of-frame junctions, or ambiguous translated residues. V3J clonotypes were defined as sequences sharing the same inferred V gene, J gene, and CDR3 amino acid sequence. To compute the percentage overlap between repertoires, the number of shared unique clonotypes was divided by the size of the smaller repertoire. Richness of each repertoire was evaluated using RTK rarefaction, the Chao1 estimator, and Recon v2.1 estimates of unobserved clonotypes. Generation probabilities were computed with OLGA for all TCRbeta clonotypes obtained by the gDNA method from four donors. TCRdb obtained this table from immuneACCESS and retained in-frame rearrangements with V and J assigned. These tables miss some clones; where compared with another copy, unresolved V genes account for less than half of the shortfall, and the remainder is unexplained. V, J and clone size derive from that table, while D and trimming were established from the DNA sequence. The sample has 2 million to 3 million clones on record, roughly 93% of them singletons. The ten largest clones add up to about 0.39% of the sample.

These data originate in a study of shared clonotypes between healthy human individuals (dated by TCRdb to the early 2020s). Background for the entire study: The cohort comprised a couple of women and three men aged 18 to 49 years. To increase sequencing depth and limit assay-specific biases, different laboratories used diverse techniques to prepare libraries and sequence TCR repertoires. The study deeply sequenced blood TCR repertoires of about five healthy adults to estimate repertoire size and the extent of clonotype sharing between individuals. For each donor, CD4 naive and CD4 memory were each run on three plates, CD8 naive on two plates, and CD8 memory on one plate. Between about 0.94 and 10 billion PBMCs per donor were obtained by leukapheresis.

The research as a whole found: Larger estimated clonotype richness was generally found for naive subsets than for memory subsets. Clonotypes shared by all four sorted-subset donors showed higher generation probabilities than non-shared clonotypes. Pairwise subsampling led to the expectation that sequencing depth would affect the degree of clonotype sharing among donors. Rarefaction of sorted-subset datasets indicated incomplete sequencing despite the large sequencing depth. The genetic and exposure-history diversity represented was limited by the small number of donors. Sampling was limited to blood, and TCR repertoires in tissue likely differ from TCR repertoires in blood. Roughly 5% of naive CD4, 3.5% of naive CD8, approximately 2% of memory CD4, and about 0.4% of memory CD8 clonotypes were shared across several donors.

Taken from cysteine to phenylalanine, the CDR3 has 14 residues. The DNA shown is the 42-base CDR3, in frame from base 1. The CDR1 and CDR2 encoded by the germline V gene are MDHEN and SYDVKM. The junction carries 10 bases between V and J, which are trimmed by 1 base and 3 bases respectively. The receptor was derived from a man in his late teens or twenties in good health. Some clones in this sample may be carry-over from other donors' samples. The receptor chain draws on TRBV28 and TRBJ2-7, with no reliable assignment of the D segment. Sequencing was done on a sample of naive CD4+ T cells from PBMCs. This specimen's cell subset or site label, per the study, means: CD45RA+ positively selected. Here the CDR3 is given as CASSLLQSVYEQYF. The DNA sequence reads TGTGCCAGCAGTTTATTACAGTCCGTCTACGAGCAGTACTTC.